The source of this T cell receptor beta chain is a study of T cell responses to AZD1222 COVID-19 vaccine. Broader study findings: Only five or six AZD1222 recipients were seropositive at baseline. Researchers took repertoire samples only after the peak T cell response had come.

Germline CDR1 reads LNHDA; CDR2 reads SQIVND (reference sequence). The V end was cut by 7 bases, the J end by 8 bases, with 20 bases between. The CDR3 sequence is 14 residues long. A note on this clone: Its antigen is unknown.

Sequenced by immunoSEQ multiplex PCR; TCRdb stores in-frame clones only, minus some. The table has about 140,000 clones, roughly nine tenths seen once. Second-dose groups at about 4 or about 12 weeks were pooled. The sequence was collected from an adult who received the AZD1222 COVID-19 vaccine. The sequences come from peripheral blood, collected 28 days after the second AZD1222 dose. The V gene is TRBV19, the J gene TRBJ1-2, with D possibly being TRBD1 (6 bases). The DNA for the CDR3 is TGTGCCAGTATCACCTCACAGGGTTCGGGCGGCTACACCTTC. Its translation is CASITSQGSGGYTF.